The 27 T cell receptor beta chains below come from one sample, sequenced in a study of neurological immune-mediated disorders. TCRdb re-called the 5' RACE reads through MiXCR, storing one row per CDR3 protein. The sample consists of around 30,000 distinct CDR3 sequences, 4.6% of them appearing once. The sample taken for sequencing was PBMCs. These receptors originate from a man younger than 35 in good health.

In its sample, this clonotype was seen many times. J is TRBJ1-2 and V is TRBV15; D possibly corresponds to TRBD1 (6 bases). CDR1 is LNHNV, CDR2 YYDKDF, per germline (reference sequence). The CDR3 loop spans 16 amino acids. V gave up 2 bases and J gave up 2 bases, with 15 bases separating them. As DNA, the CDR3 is TGTGCCACCAGCAGACCGCCGGGACAACCGAACTATGGCTACACCTTC. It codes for CATSRPPGQPNYGYTF.

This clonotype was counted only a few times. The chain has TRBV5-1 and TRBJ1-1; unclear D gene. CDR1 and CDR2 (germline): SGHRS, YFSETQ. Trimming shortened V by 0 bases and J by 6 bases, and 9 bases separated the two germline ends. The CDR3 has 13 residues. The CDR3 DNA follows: TGCGCCAGCAGCTTGGAAGGGTTCCCTGAAGCTTTCTTT. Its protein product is CASSLEGFPEAFF.

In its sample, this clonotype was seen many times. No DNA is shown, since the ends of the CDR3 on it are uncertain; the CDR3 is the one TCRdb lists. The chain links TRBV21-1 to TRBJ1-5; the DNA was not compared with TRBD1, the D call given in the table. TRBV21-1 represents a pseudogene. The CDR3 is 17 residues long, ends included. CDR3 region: CASSKEVGRGSNQPQHF.

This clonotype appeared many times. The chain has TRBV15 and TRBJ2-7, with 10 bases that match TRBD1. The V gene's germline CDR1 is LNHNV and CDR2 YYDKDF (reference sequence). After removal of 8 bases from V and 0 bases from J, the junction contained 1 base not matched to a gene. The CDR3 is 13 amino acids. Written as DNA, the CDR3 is TGTGCCACCGGACAGGGGGTCTCCTACGAGCAGTACTTC. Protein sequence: CATGQGVSYEQYF.

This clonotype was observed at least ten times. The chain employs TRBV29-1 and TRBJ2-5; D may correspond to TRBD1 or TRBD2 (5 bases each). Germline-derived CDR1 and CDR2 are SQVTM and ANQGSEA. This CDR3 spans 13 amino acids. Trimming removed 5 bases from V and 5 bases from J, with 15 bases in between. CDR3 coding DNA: TGCAGCGTTCGGAGAGGGGCGATGGAGACCCAGTACTTC. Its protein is CSVRRGAMETQYF. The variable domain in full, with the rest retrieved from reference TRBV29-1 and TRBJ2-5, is SAVISQKPSRDICQRGTSLTIQCQVDSQVTMMFWYRQQPGQSLTLIATANQGSEATYESGFVIDKFPISRPNLTFSTLTVSNMSPEDSSIYLCSVRRGAMETQYFGPGTRLLVL.

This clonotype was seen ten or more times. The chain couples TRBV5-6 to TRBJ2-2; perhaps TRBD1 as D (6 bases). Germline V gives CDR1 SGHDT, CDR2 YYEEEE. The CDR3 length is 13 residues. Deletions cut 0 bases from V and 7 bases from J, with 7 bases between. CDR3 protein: CASSLVDSGELFF. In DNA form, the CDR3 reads TGTGCCAGCAGCTTGGTGGACAGCGGGGAGCTGTTTTTT.

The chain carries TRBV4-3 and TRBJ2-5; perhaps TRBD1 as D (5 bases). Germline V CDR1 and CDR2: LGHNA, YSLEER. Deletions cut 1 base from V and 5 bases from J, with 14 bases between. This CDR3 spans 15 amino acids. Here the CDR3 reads CASSQGGWATETQYF. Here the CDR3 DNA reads TGCGCCAGCAGCCAAGGGGGCTGGGCGACGGAGACCCAGTACTTC.

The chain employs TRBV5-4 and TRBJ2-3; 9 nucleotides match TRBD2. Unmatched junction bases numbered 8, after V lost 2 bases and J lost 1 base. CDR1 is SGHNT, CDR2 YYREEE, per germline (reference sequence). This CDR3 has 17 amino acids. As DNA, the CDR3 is TGTGCCAGCAGCTTACTCGCGGGGGGGCCGGGCACAGATACGCAGTATTTT. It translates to CASSLLAGGPGTDTQYF.

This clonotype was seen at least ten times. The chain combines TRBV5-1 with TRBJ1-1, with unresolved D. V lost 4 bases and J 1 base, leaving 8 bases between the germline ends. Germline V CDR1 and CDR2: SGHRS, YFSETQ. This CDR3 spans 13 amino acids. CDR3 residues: CASSEGRNTEAFF. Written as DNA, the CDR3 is TGCGCCAGCAGCGAAGGTAGGAACACTGAAGCTTTCTTT.

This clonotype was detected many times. The CDR3 DNA sequence: TGTGCCAGCAGCCCCGGCCCCGGACAGGGAGGGGGGGAGACCCAGTACTTC. This encodes CASSPGPGQGGGETQYF. The V and J genes are TRBV3-1 and TRBJ2-5; tentatively, D is TRBD1 (8 bases). Trimming cost V 4 bases and J 5 bases, with 23 bases left between them. CDR3 length equals 17 residues. Germline CDR1 reads LGHDT; CDR2 reads YNNKEL (reference sequence).

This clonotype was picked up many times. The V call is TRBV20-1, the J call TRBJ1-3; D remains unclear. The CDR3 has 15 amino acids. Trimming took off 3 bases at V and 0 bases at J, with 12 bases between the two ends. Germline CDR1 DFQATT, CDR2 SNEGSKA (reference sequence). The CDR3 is CSARGIGVSGNTIYF. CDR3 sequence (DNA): TGCAGTGCTAGGGGGATTGGGGTCTCTGGAAACACCATATATTTT.

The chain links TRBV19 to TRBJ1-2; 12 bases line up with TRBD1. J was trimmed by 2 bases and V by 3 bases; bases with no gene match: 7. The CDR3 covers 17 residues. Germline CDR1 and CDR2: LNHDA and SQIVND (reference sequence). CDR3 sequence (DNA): TGTGCCAGTAGTATGGCCGGGACAGGGGGCGCGAACTATGGCTACACCTTC. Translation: CASSMAGTGGANYGYTF.

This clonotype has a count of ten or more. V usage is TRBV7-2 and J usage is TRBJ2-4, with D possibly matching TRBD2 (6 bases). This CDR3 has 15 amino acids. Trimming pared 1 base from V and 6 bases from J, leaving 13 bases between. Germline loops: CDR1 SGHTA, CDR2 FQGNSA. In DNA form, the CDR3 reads TGTGCCAGCAGCTTAGAAGGGATGGGACTAAACATTCAGTACTTC. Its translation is CASSLEGMGLNIQYF.

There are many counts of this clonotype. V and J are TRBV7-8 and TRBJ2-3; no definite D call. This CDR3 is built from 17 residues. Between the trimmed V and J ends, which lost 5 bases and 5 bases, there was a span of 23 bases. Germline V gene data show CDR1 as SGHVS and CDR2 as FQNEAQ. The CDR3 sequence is CASSQKSTASGLDTQYF. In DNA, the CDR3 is TGTGCCAGCAGCCAAAAAAGCACCGCCTCCGGGTTAGATACGCAGTATTTT.

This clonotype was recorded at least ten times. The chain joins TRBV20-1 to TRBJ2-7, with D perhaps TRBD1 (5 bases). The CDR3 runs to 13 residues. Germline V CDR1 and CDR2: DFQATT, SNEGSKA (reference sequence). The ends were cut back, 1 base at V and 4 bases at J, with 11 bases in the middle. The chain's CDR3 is CSARGTKVYEQYF. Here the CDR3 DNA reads TGCAGTGCTAGAGGGACAAAGGTTTACGAGCAGTACTTC.

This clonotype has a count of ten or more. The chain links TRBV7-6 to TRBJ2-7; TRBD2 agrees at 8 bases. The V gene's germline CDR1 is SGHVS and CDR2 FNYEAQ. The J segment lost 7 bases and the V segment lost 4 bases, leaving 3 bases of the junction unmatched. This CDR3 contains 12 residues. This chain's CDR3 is CASSSTSGEQYF. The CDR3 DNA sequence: TGTGCCAGCAGCTCTACTAGCGGAGAGCAGTACTTC.

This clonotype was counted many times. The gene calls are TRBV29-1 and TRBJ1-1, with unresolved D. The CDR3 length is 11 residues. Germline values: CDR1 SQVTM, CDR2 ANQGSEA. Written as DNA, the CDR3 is TGCAGTGCCACAGAGAACACTGAAGCTTTCTTT. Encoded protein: CSATENTEAFF.

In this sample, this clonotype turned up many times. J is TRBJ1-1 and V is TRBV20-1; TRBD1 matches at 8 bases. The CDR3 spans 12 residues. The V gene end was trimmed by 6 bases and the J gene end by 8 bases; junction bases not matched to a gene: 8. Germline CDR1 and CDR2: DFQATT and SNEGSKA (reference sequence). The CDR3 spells CSANGQGSEAFF. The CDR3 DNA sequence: TGCAGTGCGAACGGACAGGGTAGCGAAGCTTTCTTT.

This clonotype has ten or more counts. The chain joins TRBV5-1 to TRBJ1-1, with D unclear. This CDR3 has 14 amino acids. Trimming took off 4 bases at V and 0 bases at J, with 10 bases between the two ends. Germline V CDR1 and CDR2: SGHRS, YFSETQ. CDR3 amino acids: CASSRGGLNTEAFF. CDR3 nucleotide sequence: TGCGCCAGCAGCCGAGGAGGCCTGAACACTGAAGCTTTCTTT.

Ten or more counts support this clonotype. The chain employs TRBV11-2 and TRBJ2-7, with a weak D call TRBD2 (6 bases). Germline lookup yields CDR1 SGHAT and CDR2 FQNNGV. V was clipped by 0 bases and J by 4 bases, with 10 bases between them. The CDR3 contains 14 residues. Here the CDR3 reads CASSLDGGLYEQYF. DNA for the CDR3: TGTGCCAGCAGCTTAGATGGGGGACTGTACGAGCAGTACTTC.

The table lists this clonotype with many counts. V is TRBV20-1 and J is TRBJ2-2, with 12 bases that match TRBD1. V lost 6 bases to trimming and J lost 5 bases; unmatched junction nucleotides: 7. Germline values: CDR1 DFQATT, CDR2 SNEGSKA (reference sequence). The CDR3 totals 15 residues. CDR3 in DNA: TGCAGTGCATCGGGACAGGGGGCAAGGACCGGGGAGCTGTTTTTT. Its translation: CSASGQGARTGELFF.

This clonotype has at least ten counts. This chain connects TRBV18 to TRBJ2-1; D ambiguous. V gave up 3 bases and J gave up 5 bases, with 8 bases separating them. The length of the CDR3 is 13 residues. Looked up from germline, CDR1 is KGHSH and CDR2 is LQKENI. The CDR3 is CASSPHRDNEQFF. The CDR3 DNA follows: TGTGCCAGCTCACCCCACAGAGACAATGAGCAGTTCTTC.

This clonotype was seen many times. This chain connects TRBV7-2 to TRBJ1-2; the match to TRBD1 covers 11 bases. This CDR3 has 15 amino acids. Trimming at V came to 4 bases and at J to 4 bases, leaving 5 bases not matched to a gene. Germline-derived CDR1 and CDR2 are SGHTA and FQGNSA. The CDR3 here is CASSYGTGGSYGYTF. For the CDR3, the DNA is TGTGCCAGCAGCTATGGGACAGGGGGGAGCTATGGCTACACCTTC.

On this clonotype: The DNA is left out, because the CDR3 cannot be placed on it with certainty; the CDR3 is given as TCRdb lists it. This chain's CDR3 is CASSFYICSAPRSTDTQYF. The chain uses TRBV7-2 and TRBJ2-3; the DNA was not compared with TRBD1, the D call given in the table. Germline loops: CDR1 SGHTA, CDR2 FQGNSA. A total of 19 residues make up the CDR3, ends included.

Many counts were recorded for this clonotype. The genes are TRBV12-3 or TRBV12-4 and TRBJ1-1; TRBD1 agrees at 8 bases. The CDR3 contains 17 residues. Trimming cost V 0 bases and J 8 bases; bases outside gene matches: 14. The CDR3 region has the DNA TGTGCCAGCAGTTTAGCGCAGGGGGCAACCCCGCGGATCGAAGCTTTCTTT. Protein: CASSLAQGATPRIEAFF.

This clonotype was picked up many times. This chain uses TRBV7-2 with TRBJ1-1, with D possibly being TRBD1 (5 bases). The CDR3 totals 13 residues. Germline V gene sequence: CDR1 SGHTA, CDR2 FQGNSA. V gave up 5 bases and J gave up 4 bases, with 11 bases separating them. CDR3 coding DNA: TGTGCCAGCAGCCGAACAGGATCCACTGAAGCTTTCTTT. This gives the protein CASSRTGSTEAFF.

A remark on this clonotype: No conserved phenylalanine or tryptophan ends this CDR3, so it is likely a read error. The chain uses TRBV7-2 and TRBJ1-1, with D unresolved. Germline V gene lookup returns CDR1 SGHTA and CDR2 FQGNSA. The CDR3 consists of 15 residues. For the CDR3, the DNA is TGTGCGAGCAGCTTAGGTCGGATAATGAACACTGAAGCTTTCTCT. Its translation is CASSLGRIMNTEAFS.